These 8 T cell receptor beta chains were sequenced from one sample in a study of post-analysis software for immune sequencing data. The authors incorporated unique molecular identifiers into the TCR beta cDNA libraries. Each CDR3 protein is one row after TCRdb ran MiXCR on the PCR reads. The sample has more than 500,000 distinct CDR3 sequences, roughly 34% seen once. Antigens for these TCRs are unknown. Study-level results: Four or five TRBV segments (TRBV5-6, TRBV5-1 and TRBV20-1 among them) occurred more frequently in patients than in controls.

Sequencing used blood. The receptor set was obtained from a girl aged 2-17 years with multiple sclerosis.

This clonotype was seen only a few times. The CDR3 reads CASSLVGGGPIQETQYF. The CDR3 DNA follows: TGTGCCAGCAGCCTAGTGGGCGGGGGGCCTATCCAAGAGACCCAGTACTTC. The chain couples TRBV7-2 to TRBJ2-5, with 8 bases matching TRBD2. The CDR3 consists of 17 residues. Germline loops: CDR1 SGHTA, CDR2 FQGNSA. After removal of 5 bases from V and 1 base from J, the junction contained 12 bases not matched to a gene.

This clonotype has only a few counts. The chain carries TRBV9 and TRBJ2-5; TRBD2 agrees at 8 bases. V shed 0 bases, J shed 1 base, and the junction held 5 bases outside the gene matches. From germline, CDR1 is SGDLS and CDR2 YYNGEE. The CDR3 has 16 amino acids. The CDR3 region has the DNA TGTGCCAGCAGCGTAGGGACTAGCCCGGGCCAAGAGACCCAGTACTTC. Its protein is CASSVGTSPGQETQYF.

This clonotype has just a few counts. The chain combines TRBV5-1 with TRBJ1-4; D uncertain. The V end was cut by 0 bases, the J end by 7 bases, with 7 bases between. In germline, CDR1 is SGHRS, CDR2 YFSETQ. This CDR3 is built from 13 residues. The CDR3 loop is CASSLDGSEKLFF. Written as DNA, the CDR3 is TGCGCCAGCAGCTTGGATGGATCTGAAAAACTGTTTTTT.

The sample holds a few counts of this clonotype. The chain uses TRBV20-1 and TRBJ1-2; possible D gene TRBD1, 5 bases. Per germline, CDR1 DFQATT and CDR2 SNEGSKA (reference sequence). This CDR3 contains 19 residues. The V gene lost 1 base and the J gene lost 0 bases, with 24 bases spanning the gap. Here the CDR3 DNA reads TGCAGTGCTAGAGGGGCCGCAGGGCAGCCAGTTGATACTAACTATGGCTACACCTTC. Translated, it gives CSARGAAGQPVDTNYGYTF.

Only a few counts were recorded for this clonotype. The chain links TRBV5-1 to TRBJ2-5; 7 nucleotides align to TRBD2. CDR3 length: 16 amino acids. Germline V gene data show CDR1 as SGHRS and CDR2 as YFSETQ. Trimming removed 3 bases from V and 2 bases from J; junction bases left unmatched: 10. As DNA, the CDR3 is TGCGCCAGCAGCTCGGGGCTAGCGGATCCTCAAGAGACCCAGTACTTC. Protein product: CASSSGLADPQETQYF.

The chain employs TRBV3-1 and TRBJ2-2; D not certain. V lost 0 bases, J lost 6 bases, and 5 bases lay in between. There are 13 residues in the CDR3. The V gene's germline CDR1 is LGHDT and CDR2 YNNKEL (reference sequence). The CDR3 loop is CASSQDSPGELFF. CDR3 nucleotide sequence: TGTGCCAGCAGCCAAGATTCGCCCGGGGAGCTGTTTTTT. Based on the CDR3 plus reference TRBV3-1 and TRBJ2-2, the full variable domain is DTAVSQTPKYLVTQMGNDKSIKCEQNLGHDTMYWYKQDSKKFLKIMFSYNNKELIINETVPNRFSPKSPDKAHLNLHINSLELGDSAVYFCASSQDSPGELFFGEGSRLTVL.

V gene TRBV20-1 combines with J gene TRBJ2-3; D unresolved. V was pared by 3 bases and J by 5 bases, with 6 bases between. Per the germline V gene, CDR1 is DFQATT and CDR2 is SNEGSKA (reference sequence). The CDR3 has 11 residues. CDR3 region: CSARKEDTQYF. In DNA, the CDR3 is TGCAGTGCTAGGAAAGAAGATACGCAGTATTTT.

The V call is TRBV20-1, the J call TRBJ2-5; D remains ambiguous. CDR1 DFQATT and CDR2 SNEGSKA come from the germline V gene (reference sequence). The V gene lost 7 bases and the J gene lost 2 bases, with 8 bases spanning the gap. This CDR3 has 11 residues. For the CDR3, the DNA is TGCAGTGTAGGTCTACAAGAGACCCAGTACTTC. As protein: CSVGLQETQYF.